What follows are 27 T cell receptor beta chains derived from one specimen sequenced in a study of blood T cell repertoires in COVID-19. The repertoire was sequenced with immunoSEQ multiplex PCR; TCRdb's copy has only in-frame clones and lacks some. The sample lists around 180,000 clones; roughly 76% were seen once. The sequenced sample consisted of peripheral blood. Every receptor here comes from an elderly woman with COVID-19, enrolled during active disease.

This clone appeared a few times. This sequence joins TRBV14 and TRBJ2-7, with a weak D call TRBD2 (5 bases). The CDR3 has 14 amino acids. Trimming left V 1 base short and J 9 bases short, with 16 bases between. Germline V gene sequence: CDR1 SGHDN, CDR2 FVKESK. The CDR3 sequence is CASSQVWAVEGQYF. CDR3 nucleotide sequence: TGTGCCAGCAGCCAAGTCTGGGCAGTTGAGGGGCAGTACTTC.

This chain uses TRBV5-4 with TRBJ1-1; tentative D call: TRBD1 (5 bases). Germline-derived CDR1 and CDR2 are SGHNT and YYREEE (reference sequence). V was clipped by 3 bases and J by 0 bases, with 12 bases between them. The CDR3 has 15 residues. CDR3 sequence (DNA): TGTGCCAGCAGCTACCCAGGGAACCTGAACACTGAAGCTTTCTTT. This codes for CASSYPGNLNTEAFF. Complete variable domain (other parts from reference TRBV5-4 and TRBJ1-1): ETGVTQSPTHLIKTRGQQVTLRCSSQSGHNTVSWYQQALGQGPQFIFQYYREEENGRGNFPPRFSGLQFPNYSSELNVNALELDDSALYLCASSYPGNLNTEAFFGQGTRLTVV.

A note on this clone: This sample also contains other DNA sequences that code for the same CDR3. The chain couples TRBV2 to TRBJ2-3; 8 positions agree with TRBD2. The germline CDR1 and CDR2 sequences are SNHLY and FYNNEI. J gave up 4 bases and V 3 bases, and 3 bases lay outside the gene matches. The CDR3 runs 14 residues. The CDR3 nucleotides are TGTGCCAGCAGTGACGGGAGGGCACCAGATACGCAGTATTTT. Translating gives CASSDGRAPDTQYF.

The rearrangement links TRBV7-8 to TRBJ1-4, with 7 bases lining up with TRBD1. Trimming at V came to 1 base and at J to 5 bases, leaving 4 bases not matched to a gene. The CDR3 loop spans 15 amino acids. Germline CDR1 is SGHVS and CDR2 is FQNEAQ. Here the CDR3 reads CASSLETGRNEKLFF. Written as DNA, the CDR3 is TGTGCCAGCAGCTTAGAGACAGGGAGGAATGAAAAACTGTTTTTT. Full variable domain (rest looked up from reference TRBV7-8 and TRBJ1-4): GAGVSQSPRYKVAKRGQDVALRCDPISGHVSLFWYQQALGQGPEFLTYFQNEAQLDKSGLPSDRFFAERPEGSVSTLKIQRTQQEDSAVYLCASSLETGRNEKLFFGSGTQLSVL.

The chain employs TRBV14 and TRBJ2-2, with 11 bases matching TRBD2. J was trimmed by 6 bases and V by 4 bases; bases with no gene match: 16. The CDR3 is 19 amino acids. Germline CDR1 reads SGHDN; CDR2 reads FVKESK. The CDR3 DNA is TGTGCCAGCAGCCCCCTCCCACGTCCTAGCGGGAGGTCGGCCGGGGAGCTGTTTTTT. It specifies CASSPLPRPSGRSAGELFF.

The genes are TRBV28 and TRBJ1-1, with D maybe TRBD1 (5 bases). V was cut by 6 bases and J by 3 bases, with 17 bases left in between. The germline CDR1 and CDR2 sequences are MDHEN and SYDVKM. The CDR3 is 15 residues long. The CDR3 reads CASSPTKGWDTEAFF. The DNA of the CDR3 is TGTGCCAGCAGCCCCACAAAGGGGTGGGACACTGAAGCTTTCTTT.

The gene calls are TRBV10-3 and TRBJ1-4; a possible D gene is TRBD1 (6 bases). The CDR3 covers 16 residues. V dropped 2 bases and J dropped 4 bases, with 14 bases sitting between them. The germline V gene has CDR1 ENHRY and CDR2 SYGVKD. CDR3: CAISEAHRAYNEKLFF. Here the CDR3 DNA reads TGTGCCATCAGTGAGGCCCACAGGGCTTATAATGAAAAACTGTTTTTT.

The rearrangement links TRBV19 to TRBJ2-7; 7 bases map to TRBD2. Germline V gene sequence: CDR1 LNHDA, CDR2 SQIVND (reference sequence). CDR3 length: 14 amino acids. V lost 6 bases and J lost 0; bases outside the gene matches: 5. CDR3 bases: TGTGCCAGTAGGGCTAGCGGATTCTCCTACGAGCAGTACTTC. This encodes CASRASGFSYEQYF.

This chain links TRBV28 with TRBJ2-7; D ambiguous. V was trimmed by 5 bases and J by 0 bases, leaving 8 bases between them. The CDR3 has 13 amino acids. Germline CDR1 and CDR2: MDHEN and SYDVKM. CDR3 loop: CASSLPPSYEQYF. CDR3 coding DNA: TGTGCCAGCAGTCTTCCTCCCTCCTACGAGCAGTACTTC.

The V call is TRBV6-5, the J call TRBJ1-6, with D possibly matching TRBD1 (6 bases). Germline lookup yields CDR1 MNHEY and CDR2 SVGAGI. There are 15 residues in the CDR3. With 6 bases removed from V and 10 bases from J, the gap between germline ends came to 19 bases. CDR3 loop: CASRHGDTGPSPLHF. Here the CDR3 DNA reads TGTGCCAGCAGACACGGGGACACCGGCCCGTCACCCCTCCACTTT.

The chain employs TRBV27 and TRBJ1-6, with D possibly TRBD1 on 6 matching bases. Germline V gene sequence: CDR1 MNHEY, CDR2 SMNVEV (reference sequence). V was pared by 2 bases and J by 9 bases, with 8 bases between. This CDR3 contains 13 residues. CDR3 amino acids: CASSLNRVSPLHF. In DNA form, the CDR3 reads TGTGCCAGCAGTTTAAACAGGGTTTCACCCCTCCACTTT.

The chain employs TRBV18 and TRBJ1-2; TRBD1 might be the D (5 bases). The germline gives CDR1 KGHSH, CDR2 LQKENI. The CDR3 spans 18 residues. Trimming stripped 6 bases from V and 4 bases from J, with 27 bases between. CDR3 DNA sequence: TGTGCCAGCTCCAGCGCTTTGGGACTCAAAGGGGAACCCTATGGCTACACCTTC. Its protein is CASSSALGLKGEPYGYTF.

This chain connects TRBV10-3 to TRBJ2-3, with 7 bases that match TRBD2. J lost 1 base, V lost 3 bases, and 7 bases had no gene match. CDR3 length: 16 residues. Germline-derived CDR1 and CDR2 are ENHRY and SYGVKD. In nucleotides, the CDR3 is TGTGCCATCAGTGACCCAAGCGGGGCCGGCACAGATACGCAGTATTTT. Translation gives CAISDPSGAGTDTQYF.

This clone was detected only a few times. This chain uses TRBV6-5 with TRBJ2-7, with 7 bases identical to TRBD2. Trimming took 6 bases from V and 2 from J; bases not matched to a gene: 7. The germline V gene has CDR1 MNHEY and CDR2 SVGAGI. The CDR3 sequence is 14 residues long. CDR3 in amino acids: CASSRDYETYEQYF. CDR3 in DNA: TGTGCCAGCAGCCGGGACTATGAGACCTACGAGCAGTACTTC.

The chain recombines TRBV4-1 with TRBJ2-1; D not certain. Trimming stripped 3 bases from V and 0 bases from J, with 12 bases between. The CDR3 is made up of 16 amino acids. Germline CDR1 is MGHRA and CDR2 is YSYEKL. CDR3 region: CASSHRDLGSYNEQFF. The CDR3 DNA reads TGCGCCAGCAGCCATAGAGACTTGGGCTCCTACAATGAGCAGTTCTTC.

Comments on this clone: Within the sample, other DNA sequences also encode this same CDR3. This sequence joins TRBV7-9 and TRBJ1-3; D gene ambiguous. The CDR3 contains 15 residues. Per germline, CDR1 SEHNR and CDR2 FQNEAQ (reference sequence). V dropped 1 base and J dropped 0 bases, with 7 bases sitting between them. For the CDR3, the DNA is TGTGCCAGCAGCTTAGACCGGAGCTCTGGAAACACCATATATTTT. Protein sequence: CASSLDRSSGNTIYF.

This clone was picked up one time. The rearrangement uses TRBV6-1 and TRBJ1-6; 8 nucleotides align to TRBD1. Germline V lookup: CDR1 MNHNS, CDR2 SASEGT. Unmatched junction bases numbered 15, after V lost 3 bases and J lost 11 bases. The length of the CDR3 is 17 residues. CDR3 nucleotide sequence: TGTGCCAGCAGTGACCGCTACGGCAGGGGGCTTAGCCCACCCCTCCACTTT. Protein sequence: CASSDRYGRGLSPPLHF.

The V gene is TRBV19, the J gene TRBJ1-6; 9 bases are shared with TRBD1. The CDR3 covers 16 residues. V trimming: 8 bases; J trimming: 3 bases; junction bases outside the gene matches: 8. Germline lookup yields CDR1 LNHDA and CDR2 SQIVND (reference sequence). Here the CDR3 reads CASPLTGGNYNSPLHF. The CDR3 bases are TGTGCCAGTCCCCTAACAGGGGGCAACTATAATTCACCCCTCCACTTT.

The J gene is TRBJ2-7, the V gene TRBV7-8; the D is unclear. This CDR3 has 14 residues. Deletions cut 3 bases from V and 2 bases from J, with 11 bases between. Germline V gene data show CDR1 as SGHVS and CDR2 as FQNEAQ. CDR3 sequence reads: CASSFLSSTYEQYF. The CDR3, as DNA: TGTGCCAGCAGCTTTTTGTCTTCTACCTACGAGCAGTACTTC.

The chain links TRBV5-5 to TRBJ1-1; D may be TRBD1 (6 bases). CDR1 is SGHKS, CDR2 YYEKEE, per germline (reference sequence). The V end was cut by 1 base, the J end by 3 bases, with 13 bases between. The CDR3 is 15 amino acids. The chain's CDR3 is CASSLFWTADTEAFF. As DNA, the CDR3 is TGTGCCAGCAGCTTGTTCTGGACAGCTGACACTGAAGCTTTCTTT.

The V call is TRBV4-3, the J call TRBJ2-1; 7 bases map to TRBD1. The V gene's germline CDR1 is LGHNA and CDR2 YSLEER. The V gene end was trimmed by 1 base and the J gene end by 2 bases; junction bases not matched to a gene: 2. The CDR3 length is 15 residues. The CDR3 reads CASSQGQGPYNEQFF. CDR3 sequence (DNA): TGCGCCAGCAGCCAAGGACAGGGACCCTACAATGAGCAGTTCTTC.

The chain recombines TRBV9 with TRBJ2-2, with 12 bases aligning to TRBD2. The J segment lost 4 bases and the V segment lost 5 bases, leaving 3 bases of the junction unmatched. Germline V lookup: CDR1 SGDLS, CDR2 YYNGEE. CDR3 size: 15 residues. The CDR3 DNA sequence: TGTGCCAGCAGTCGGACTAGCGGGATCACCGGGGAGCTGTTTTTT. This sequence encodes CASSRTSGITGELFF.

J is TRBJ1-6 and V is TRBV6-5; 7 bases are a match to TRBD1. The V and J ends lost 5 bases and 8 bases, in that order; junction bases with no gene match: 9. The CDR3 consists of 15 residues. The germline V gene encodes CDR1 MNHEY and CDR2 SVGAGI. The CDR3 protein is CASSQRQGSDSPLHF. In DNA, the CDR3 is TGTGCCAGCAGTCAGAGACAGGGCAGTGATTCACCCCTCCACTTT.

This CDR3 is CASSPGQSYEQYF. The CDR3 nucleotides are TGTGCCAGCAGTCCCGGACAGTCCTACGAGCAGTACTTC. The rearrangement uses TRBV6-5 and TRBJ2-7, with D possibly matching TRBD1 (6 bases). CDR1 is MNHEY and CDR2 is SVGAGI in the germline V gene. This CDR3 contains 13 residues. V lost 5 bases and J lost 1, with 9 bases in between.

This rearrangement joins TRBV19 to TRBJ1-2; 9 positions match TRBD1. J lost 6 bases, V lost 6 bases, and 14 bases had no gene match. CDR1 is LNHDA, CDR2 SQIVND, per germline (reference sequence). This CDR3 is built from 16 residues. CDR3 in DNA: TGTGCCAGTAGCCAGGGACAGGGTAGAGGGCCCAATGGCTACACCTTC. It encodes CASSQGQGRGPNGYTF.

The chain employs TRBV6-5 and TRBJ2-2, with a weak D call TRBD2 (5 bases). Per the germline V gene, CDR1 is MNHEY and CDR2 is SVGAGI. The CDR3 contains 14 residues. Between the trimmed V and J ends, which lost 2 bases and 5 bases, there was a span of 9 bases. In DNA form, the CDR3 reads TGTGCCAGCAGTTACCGGGGAAGTACCGGGGAGCTGTTTTTT. It encodes CASSYRGSTGELFF.

V gene TRBV5-1 combines with J gene TRBJ1-5, with 8 bases aligning to TRBD1. CDR3 length equals 15 residues. Germline values: CDR1 SGHRS, CDR2 YFSETQ. Trimming removed 4 bases from V and 6 bases from J; junction bases left unmatched: 9. The CDR3 DNA reads TGCGCCAGCAGCCCCGGGCAGGGGGCGATTCAGCCCCAGCATTTT. It codes for CASSPGQGAIQPQHF.